This entry lists 31 T cell receptor beta chains sequenced from one sample in a study of blood T cell repertoires in COVID-19. Using immunoSEQ multiplex PCR, the repertoire was profiled, and TCRdb retains in-frame clones only, with some absent. The repertoire holds fewer than 300,000 clones, roughly 85% seen once, with around 2.3% in the top ten. The specimen sequenced was PBMCs or T cells enriched from blood (not recorded which). The source of these receptors is a woman aged 50 to 65 who had recovered from COVID-19.

In DNA form, the CDR3 reads TGCGCCAGCAGCCAAGAACGGGACAGCAGTTCGCCCCTCCACTTT. It yields the protein CASSQERDSSSPLHF. The chain couples TRBV4-1 to TRBJ1-6, with TRBD1 matching over 7 bases. J lost 13 bases, V lost 0 bases, and 9 bases had no gene match. CDR1 is MGHRA and CDR2 is YSYEKL in the germline V gene. The CDR3 consists of 15 residues.

This sequence joins TRBV6-5 and TRBJ1-6, with D perhaps matching TRBD1 (6 bases). The germline V and J ends were trimmed by 5 bases and 13 bases, with 9 bases remaining between them. Germline values: CDR1 MNHEY, CDR2 SVGAGI. The CDR3 is made up of 11 amino acids. CDR3 bases: TGTGCCAGCAGTCCAGGGGATCCCCTCCACTTT. The encoded protein is CASSPGDPLHF.

Notes on this clone: Other DNA sequences in the same sample also yield this CDR3. The J gene is TRBJ1-1, the V gene TRBV5-1; a possible D gene is TRBD1 (5 bases). The CDR3 has 13 amino acids. Per the germline V gene, CDR1 is SGHRS and CDR2 is YFSETQ. Between the trimmed V and J ends, which lost 1 base and 4 bases, there was a span of 8 bases. CDR3 nucleotides: TGCGCCAGCAGCTTGAGGGGTGGCACTGAAGCTTTCTTT. This gives the protein CASSLRGGTEAFF.

This clone was counted once. The V and J genes are TRBV3-1 (or the pseudogene TRBV3-2) and TRBJ1-6; D gene unclear. The V end was cut by 2 bases, the J end by 10 bases, with 9 bases between. Germline V gene lookup returns CDR1 LGHDT and CDR2 YNNKEL (reference sequence). The CDR3 consists of 13 residues. The CDR3 coding sequence is TGTGCCAGCAGCCAATCTAGGAGCTCACCCCTCCACTTT. This translates into CASSQSRSSPLHF.

The chain recombines TRBV15 with TRBJ1-2; perhaps TRBD1 as D (6 bases). The germline gives CDR1 LNHNV, CDR2 YYDKDF (reference sequence). The CDR3 is 15 amino acids. Trimming shortened V by 3 bases and J by 6 bases, and 17 bases separated the two germline ends. In nucleotides, the CDR3 is TGTGCCACCAGCAGGGGTCCTGACAGGAGAAATGGCTACACCTTC. This codes for CATSRGPDRRNGYTF. The entire variable domain, with the rest obtained from reference TRBV15 and TRBJ1-2, is as follows: DAMVIQNPRYQVTQFGKPVTLSCSQTLNHNVMYWYQQKSSQAPKLLFHYYDKDFNNEADTPDNFQSRRPNTSFCFLDIRSPGLGDTAMYLCATSRGPDRRNGYTFGSGTRLTVV.

The chain couples TRBV20-1 to TRBJ1-2, with D tentatively TRBD1 (5 bases). Germline lookup yields CDR1 DFQATT and CDR2 SNEGSKA (reference sequence). Trimming cost V 2 bases and J 8 bases, with 9 bases left between them. The CDR3 is 11 amino acids. The CDR3 here is CSARKQGGYTF. The CDR3 DNA sequence: TGCAGTGCTAGAAAGCAGGGAGGCTACACCTTC.

This chain uses TRBV7-8 with TRBJ2-7; 7 bases align to TRBD1. The V and J ends lost 1 base and 0 bases, in that order; junction bases with no gene match: 3. Per germline, CDR1 SGHVS and CDR2 FQNEAQ. The CDR3 loop spans 15 amino acids. The CDR3 protein is CASSLGRDSSYEQYF. In DNA form, the CDR3 reads TGTGCCAGCAGCTTAGGCCGGGACAGCTCCTACGAGCAGTACTTC.

V and J are TRBV29-1 and TRBJ1-2; 7 bases agree with TRBD1. CDR3 length: 13 residues. Germline CDR1 is SQVTM and CDR2 is ANQGSEA. With 3 bases clipped from V and 6 bases from J, the junction kept 7 bases outside the gene matches. The CDR3 DNA reads as TGCAGCGTTGAGATGACAGGGACTGATGGCTACACCTTC. This gives the protein CSVEMTGTDGYTF.

This chain joins TRBV5-1 and TRBJ2-3, with D tentatively TRBD2 (6 bases). CDR1 SGHRS and CDR2 YFSETQ come from the germline V gene. With 1 base removed from V and 4 bases from J, the gap between germline ends came to 13 bases. This CDR3 is built from 15 residues. CDR3 sequence (DNA): TGCGCCAGCAGCTTGACCGGACTAACCCCAGATACGCAGTATTTT. It yields the protein CASSLTGLTPDTQYF. The full variable domain, with the rest looked up from reference TRBV5-1 and TRBJ2-3, is KAGVTQTPRYLIKTRGQQVTLSCSPISGHRSVSWYQQTPGQGLQFLFEYFSETQRNKGNFPGRFSGRQFSNSRSEMNVSTLELGDSALYLCASSLTGLTPDTQYFGPGTRLTVL.

The J gene is TRBJ1-4, the V gene TRBV29-1; a possible D gene is TRBD1 (5 bases). The CDR3 loop spans 16 amino acids. CDR1 is SQVTM, CDR2 ANQGSEA, per germline. Trimming pared 4 bases from V and 0 bases from J, leaving 15 bases between. Written as DNA, the CDR3 is TGCAGCGTTGTTGGGGGAGGAGGCTCAACTAATGAAAAACTGTTTTTT. The encoded protein is CSVVGGGGSTNEKLFF.

This clone appeared a single time. This chain connects TRBV9 to TRBJ2-2; a weak D match, TRBD2 (6 bases). The V end was cut by 2 bases, the J end by 5 bases, with 10 bases between. Germline assignment: CDR1 SGDLS and CDR2 YYNGEE. The CDR3 length is 14 residues. CDR3 in DNA: TGTGCCAGCAGCGTTACGGGGGATACCGGGGAGCTGTTTTTT. It specifies CASSVTGDTGELFF.

This sequence joins TRBV10-3 and TRBJ1-1; TRBD1 matches at 9 bases. The germline V gene has CDR1 ENHRY and CDR2 SYGVKD. V dropped 7 bases and J dropped 5; count of bases not matched to a gene: 8. The length of the CDR3 is 14 residues. For the CDR3, the DNA is TGTGCCATCAAGTCGGGACAGGGTGAGACTGAAGCTTTCTTT. It is translated as CAIKSGQGETEAFF.

The chain carries TRBV18 and TRBJ1-6; TRBD1 agrees at 8 bases. The CDR3 has 15 amino acids. CDR1 and CDR2 from the germline V gene are KGHSH and LQKENI. V gave up 3 bases and J gave up 5 bases; unmatched junction bases: 3. DNA for the CDR3: TGTGCCAGCTCACCCTCGACAGGGGATAATTCACCCCTCCACTTT. Its translation: CASSPSTGDNSPLHF.

The chain has TRBV2 and TRBJ1-1, with 8 bases that match TRBD1. CDR3 length equals 16 residues. The J segment lost 4 bases and the V segment lost 4 bases, leaving 11 bases of the junction unmatched. The germline V gene encodes CDR1 SNHLY and CDR2 FYNNEI. The CDR3 loop reads CASSVRSRGRSTEAFF. Written as DNA, the CDR3 is TGTGCCAGCAGTGTGCGCAGCAGGGGGCGATCCACTGAAGCTTTCTTT.

The V and J genes are TRBV11-2 and TRBJ2-1, with D possibly matching TRBD1 (6 bases). The ends were cut back, 5 bases at V and 8 bases at J, with 19 bases in the middle. The germline CDR1 and CDR2 sequences are SGHAT and FQNNGV. The CDR3 is 15 residues long. For the CDR3, the DNA is TGTGCCAGCAGCCCGGGCATGGGGGCTCGGTATGAGCAGTTCTTC. This translates into CASSPGMGARYEQFF.

This chain connects TRBV20-1 to TRBJ1-5, with 7 nucleotides matching TRBD1. The CDR3 is made up of 16 amino acids. The germline V gene encodes CDR1 DFQATT and CDR2 SNEGSKA (reference sequence). V lost 3 bases to trimming and J lost 0 bases; unmatched junction nucleotides: 8. CDR3 nucleotides: TGCAGTGCTAGTAACAGGGGACAATATAGCAATCAGCCCCAGCATTTT. Translation gives CSASNRGQYSNQPQHF.

This clone is a singleton in its sample. The chain combines TRBV11-2 with TRBJ1-3; unclear D gene. This CDR3 comprises 12 residues. V was cut by 6 bases and J by 7 bases, with 10 bases left in between. Germline V gene data show CDR1 as SGHAT and CDR2 as FQNNGV. CDR3 protein: CASRETGNTIYF. The CDR3 nucleotides are TGTGCCAGCAGGGAGACGGGGAACACCATATATTTT.

V usage is TRBV29-1 and J usage is TRBJ1-2, with a weak D call TRBD1 (5 bases). V lost 4 bases and J 4 bases, leaving 13 bases between the germline ends. This CDR3 contains 13 residues. Germline V gives CDR1 SQVTM, CDR2 ANQGSEA. In nucleotides, the CDR3 is TGCAGCGTTGTGGGGGGAATAAGCTATGGCTACACCTTC. It translates to CSVVGGISYGYTF. Drawing the rest from reference TRBV29-1 and TRBJ1-2, the complete variable domain is SAVISQKPSRDICQRGTSLTIQCQVDSQVTMMFWYRQQPGQSLTLIATANQGSEATYESGFVIDKFPISRPNLTFSTLTVSNMSPEDSSIYLCSVVGGISYGYTFGSGTRLTVV.

V is TRBV21-1 and J is TRBJ2-1; TRBD2 is taken as the D call from the table, unchecked against the DNA. TRBV21-1 is a recognized pseudogene. The CDR3 is made up of 14 amino acids. This CDR3 reads CASSKAVAGVEQFF. The CDR3 DNA is TGTGCCAGCTCGAAGGCGGTAGCGGGGGTTGAGCAGTTCTTC.

A single count supports this clone. Here the CDR3 reads CASTTGTNTGELFF. The CDR3 DNA follows: TGTGCCAGCACGACAGGGACGAACACCGGGGAGCTGTTTTTT. This rearrangement joins TRBV6-5 to TRBJ2-2; 7 bases align to TRBD1. V lost 7 bases to trimming and J lost 0 bases; unmatched junction nucleotides: 2. The CDR3 length is 14 residues. The germline CDR1 and CDR2 sequences are MNHEY and SVGAGI.

The chain joins TRBV7-8 to TRBJ1-3; weak D call: TRBD1 (6 bases). Trimming cost V 5 bases and J 4 bases, with 18 bases left between them. This CDR3 is 16 amino acids long. The germline gives CDR1 SGHVS, CDR2 FQNEAQ. The CDR3 loop is CASSQNNRVGGNTIYF. The CDR3 DNA is TGTGCCAGCAGCCAAAATAACAGGGTCGGGGGAAACACCATATATTTT.

This chain joins TRBV19 and TRBJ1-5, with D hard to call. Trimming cost V 6 bases and J 5 bases, with 14 bases left between them. Germline CDR1 and CDR2: LNHDA and SQIVND (reference sequence). This CDR3 has 14 amino acids. The CDR3, as DNA: TGTGCCAGTAGCCATAAACAGTGGCATCAGCCCCAGCATTTT. Amino acid sequence: CASSHKQWHQPQHF.

The CDR3 region is CSASGGQGNYGYTF. CDR3 bases: TGCAGTGCTAGTGGAGGACAGGGAAACTATGGCTACACCTTC. The V gene is TRBV20-1, the J gene TRBJ1-2; 8 bases agree with TRBD1. V dropped 3 bases and J dropped 2; count of bases not matched to a gene: 5. The CDR3 covers 14 residues. Germline CDR1 reads DFQATT; CDR2 reads SNEGSKA (reference sequence).

The rearrangement links TRBV3-1 (or the pseudogene TRBV3-2) to TRBJ1-3; TRBD1 matches 7 bases. The CDR3 totals 15 residues. Unmatched junction bases numbered 4, after V lost 3 bases and J lost 2 bases. Germline CDR1 reads LGHDT; CDR2 reads YNNKEL (reference sequence). The CDR3 loop reads CASSQGRGTGNTIYF. The CDR3 DNA is TGTGCCAGCAGCCAGGGCAGGGGGACTGGAAACACCATATATTTT.

The chain is built from TRBV5-1 and TRBJ1-1, with a tentative D call TRBD1 (5 bases). This CDR3 has 17 amino acids. Germline V CDR1 and CDR2: SGHRS, YFSETQ. Trimming removed 4 bases from V and 2 bases from J, with 21 bases in between. CDR3 sequence: CASSPIHPTVGNTEAFF. The CDR3, as DNA: TGCGCCAGCAGCCCAATCCACCCGACAGTGGGTAACACTGAAGCTTTCTTT.

V and J are TRBV12-3 or TRBV12-4 and TRBJ2-1, with TRBD2 as a possible D gene (6 bases). Trimming took off 8 bases at V and 10 bases at J, with 15 bases between the two ends. The CDR3 runs 12 residues. This CDR3 is CASGLGGHEQFF. The CDR3 DNA reads as TGTGCCAGCGGATTGGGGGGTCACGAGCAGTTCTTC.

The chain recombines TRBV3-1 (or the pseudogene TRBV3-2) with TRBJ1-6; D is perhaps TRBD1 (6 bases). V was cut by 0 bases and J by 10 bases, with 10 bases left in between. CDR1 and CDR2 (germline): LGHDT, YNNKEL (reference sequence). The CDR3 has 14 residues. The CDR3 region is CASSQEWGRSPLHF. In DNA form, the CDR3 reads TGTGCCAGCAGCCAAGAGTGGGGGCGGTCACCCCTCCACTTT.

This chain uses TRBV5-1 with TRBJ1-1, with a tentative D call TRBD1 (5 bases). The CDR3 runs 15 residues. In germline, CDR1 is SGHRS, CDR2 YFSETQ. Trimming left V 0 bases short and J 3 bases short, with 12 bases between. The CDR3 protein is CASSLVAGQDTEAFF. CDR3 nucleotide sequence: TGCGCCAGCAGCTTGGTTGCGGGGCAAGACACTGAAGCTTTCTTT.

This chain uses TRBV6-2 or TRBV6-3 with TRBJ2-1, with 12 bases lining up with TRBD2. This CDR3 spans 17 amino acids. Germline V lookup: CDR1 MNHEY, CDR2 SVGEGT. J lost 8 bases, V lost 1 base, and 9 bases had no gene match. CDR3 nucleotide sequence: TGTGCCAGCAGTTACTATACGGGACTAGCGGGCCGGGATGAGCAGTTCTTC. Translated, it gives CASSYYTGLAGRDEQFF.

This chain links TRBV28 with TRBJ1-2; TRBD1 agrees at 8 bases. The germline gives CDR1 MDHEN, CDR2 SYDVKM. The V and J ends lost 8 bases and 2 bases, in that order; junction bases with no gene match: 7. The CDR3 contains 14 residues. The CDR3 spells CASYGTGENYGYTF. The CDR3 region has the DNA TGTGCCAGCTATGGGACAGGAGAGAACTATGGCTACACCTTC.

J is TRBJ2-1 and V is TRBV5-1; 10 nucleotides align to TRBD2. J gave up 7 bases and V 1 base, and 5 bases lay outside the gene matches. The CDR3 runs to 15 residues. Germline V gene sequence: CDR1 SGHRS, CDR2 YFSETQ. CDR3 region: CASSLSLAGENEQFF. Here the CDR3 DNA reads TGCGCCAGCAGCTTGAGTCTAGCGGGGGAAAATGAGCAGTTCTTC. The complete variable domain, with remaining parts taken from reference TRBV5-1 and TRBJ2-1, reads KAGVTQTPRYLIKTRGQQVTLSCSPISGHRSVSWYQQTPGQGLQFLFEYFSETQRNKGNFPGRFSGRQFSNSRSEMNVSTLELGDSALYLCASSLSLAGENEQFFGPGTRLTVL.